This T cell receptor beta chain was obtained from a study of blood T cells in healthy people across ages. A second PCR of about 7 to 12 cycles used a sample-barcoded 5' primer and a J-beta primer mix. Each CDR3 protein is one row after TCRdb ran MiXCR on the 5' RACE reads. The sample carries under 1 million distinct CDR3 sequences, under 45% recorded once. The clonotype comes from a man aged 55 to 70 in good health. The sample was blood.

The CDR3 reads CASSLGLASSVTDTQYF. As DNA, the CDR3 is TGTGCCAGCAGCTTAGGACTAGCGAGTTCGGTCACAGATACGCAGTATTTT. The V call is TRBV13, the J call TRBJ2-3; 7 nucleotides match TRBD2. The germline V gene has CDR1 PRHDT and CDR2 FYEKMQ (reference sequence). V was pared by 0 bases and J by 2 bases, with 8 bases of the junction left unmatched. This CDR3 is 17 amino acids long.